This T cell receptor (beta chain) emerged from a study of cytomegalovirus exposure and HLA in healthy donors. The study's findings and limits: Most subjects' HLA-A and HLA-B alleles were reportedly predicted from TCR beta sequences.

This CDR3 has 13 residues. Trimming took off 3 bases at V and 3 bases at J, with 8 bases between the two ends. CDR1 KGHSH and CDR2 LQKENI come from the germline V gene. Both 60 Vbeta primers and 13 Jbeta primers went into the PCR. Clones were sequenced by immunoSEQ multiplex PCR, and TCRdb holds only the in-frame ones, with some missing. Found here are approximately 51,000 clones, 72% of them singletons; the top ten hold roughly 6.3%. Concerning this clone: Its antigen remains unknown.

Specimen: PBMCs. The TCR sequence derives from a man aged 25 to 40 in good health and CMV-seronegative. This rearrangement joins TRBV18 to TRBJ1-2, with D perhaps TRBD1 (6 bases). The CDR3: CASSPDRYYGYTF. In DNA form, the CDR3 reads TGTGCCAGCTCACCGGACAGATACTATGGCTACACCTTC. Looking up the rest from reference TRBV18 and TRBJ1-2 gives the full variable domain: NAGVMQNPRHLVRRRGQEARLRCSPMKGHSHVYWYRQLPEEGLKFMVYLQKENIIDESGMPKERFSAEFPKEGPSILRIQQVVRGDSAAYFCASSPDRYYGYTFGSGTRLTVV.